This TCR beta chain originates from a study of CD4+ T cells in melanoma. Study outcomes and limitations: CD8+ T cell, macrophage and B cell function reportedly correlated with neoantigen-specific CD4+ T cells.

In regard to this clone: What it binds is not known.

V dropped 1 base and J dropped 1 base, with 10 bases sitting between them. The germline V gene has CDR1 SGHVS and CDR2 FNYEAQ. The CDR3 runs to 15 residues. Sequenced by immunoSEQ multiplex PCR; TCRdb stores in-frame clones only, minus some. Among 4,500 to 5,000 clones listed, about 61% were seen once. This chain links TRBV7-6 with TRBJ1-1; D is perhaps TRBD1 (6 bases). The receptor was isolated from a human donor with melanoma. The sequencing input was cells from a culture (not recorded whether cultured in vitro). DNA of the CDR3: TGTGCCAGCAGCTTAGTGCTGGGGGCGAACACTGAAGCTTTCTTT. This gives the protein CASSLVLGANTEAFF.